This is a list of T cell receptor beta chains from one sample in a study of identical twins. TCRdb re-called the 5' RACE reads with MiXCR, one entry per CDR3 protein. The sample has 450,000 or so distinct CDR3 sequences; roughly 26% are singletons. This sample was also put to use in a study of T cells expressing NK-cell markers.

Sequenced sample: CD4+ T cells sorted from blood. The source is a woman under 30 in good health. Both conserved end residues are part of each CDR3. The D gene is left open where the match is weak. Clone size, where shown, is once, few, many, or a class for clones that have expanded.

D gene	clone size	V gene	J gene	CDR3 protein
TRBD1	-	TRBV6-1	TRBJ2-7	CASSEIRQGTYEQYF
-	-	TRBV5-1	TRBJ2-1	CASSLGGAAPYNEQFF
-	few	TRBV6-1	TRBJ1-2	CASSTREGWTIYGYTF
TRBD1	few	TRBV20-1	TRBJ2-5	CSAVILGQGQETQYF
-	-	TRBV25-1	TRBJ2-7	CASSLLGGGDEQYF
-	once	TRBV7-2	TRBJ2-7	CASSLVPSWSYEQYF
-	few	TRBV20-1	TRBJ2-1	CSAIPPTRYYNEQFF
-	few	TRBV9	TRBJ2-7	CASSVESYSYEQYF
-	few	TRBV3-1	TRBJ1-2	CASSRDGGSYGYTF
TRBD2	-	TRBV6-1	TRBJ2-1	CASRDSGRTSYNEQFF
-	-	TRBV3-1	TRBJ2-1	CASSQDRGKQFF
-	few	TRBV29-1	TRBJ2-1	CSVGSALYNEQFF
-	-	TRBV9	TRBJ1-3	CASSNSGGNTIYF
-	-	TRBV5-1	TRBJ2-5	CASSRDDLRETQYF
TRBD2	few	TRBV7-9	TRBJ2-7	CASSHRTSRPYEQYF
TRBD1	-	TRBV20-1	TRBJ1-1	CSAPTGTGNTEAFF